This T cell receptor (beta chain) emerged from a study of blood T cell repertoires in COVID-19. CDR1 is SNHLY, CDR2 FYNNEI, per germline. Unmatched junction bases numbered 12, after V lost 1 base and J lost 4 bases. This CDR3 region has 18 residues. Produced via immunoSEQ multiplex PCR; TCRdb's table is partial and in-frame only. The data show roughly 400,000 clones, more than 70% seen once. Sequences were obtained from PBMCs or T cells enriched from blood (not recorded which). The clonotype was recovered from a woman aged 18-35 years who had been exposed to COVID-19. J is TRBJ2-7 and V is TRBV2; 11 bases agree with TRBD2. In DNA form, the CDR3 reads TGTGCCAGCAGTGAAGGTGGTCTAGCGGGGGGCCTTGGATACGAGCAGTACTTC. Its protein is CASSEGGLAGGLGYEQYF. Variable domain in full (rest from reference TRBV2 and TRBJ2-7): EPEVTQTPSHQVTQMGQEVILRCVPISNHLYFYWYRQILGQKVEFLVSFYNNEISEKSEIFDDQFSVERPDGSNFTLKIRSTKLEDSAMYFCASSEGGLAGGLGYEQYFGPGTRLTVT.